The text below deals with one TCR beta chain. Its target is not known. These data originate in a study of shared clonotypes between healthy human individuals. The study's findings and limits: Blood was the only sampled material, and tissue repertoires likely differ.

Genomic DNA (from each subset) was split evenly across several immunoSEQ plates. Amplification in unsorted PBMC replicate PCRs started from around 330 ng DNA, which equals 30,000 to 35,000 T cell genomes. Ten immunoSEQ deep assay plates were used to sequence the DNA of unsorted PBMCs. The protocol was immunoSEQ multiplex PCR, while the TCRdb copy is restricted to in-frame clones and leaves out a portion. The sample consists of about 480,000 clones, about four fifths of them appearing once. The germline V and J ends were trimmed by 4 bases and 0 bases, with 14 bases remaining between them. The CDR3 is 16 amino acids. Looked up from germline, CDR1 is SGDLS and CDR2 is YYNGEE.

The J gene is TRBJ2-1, the V gene TRBV9; TRBD1 or TRBD2 may be the D gene (5 bases each). The sample comprised PBMCs. The receptor comes from a woman aged 40 to 49 in good health. Some clones in this sample may be carry-over from other donors' samples. This CDR3 reads CASSSFKGTSYNEQFF. The CDR3 nucleotides are TGTGCCAGCAGCTCCTTTAAAGGGACCTCCTACAATGAGCAGTTCTTC.